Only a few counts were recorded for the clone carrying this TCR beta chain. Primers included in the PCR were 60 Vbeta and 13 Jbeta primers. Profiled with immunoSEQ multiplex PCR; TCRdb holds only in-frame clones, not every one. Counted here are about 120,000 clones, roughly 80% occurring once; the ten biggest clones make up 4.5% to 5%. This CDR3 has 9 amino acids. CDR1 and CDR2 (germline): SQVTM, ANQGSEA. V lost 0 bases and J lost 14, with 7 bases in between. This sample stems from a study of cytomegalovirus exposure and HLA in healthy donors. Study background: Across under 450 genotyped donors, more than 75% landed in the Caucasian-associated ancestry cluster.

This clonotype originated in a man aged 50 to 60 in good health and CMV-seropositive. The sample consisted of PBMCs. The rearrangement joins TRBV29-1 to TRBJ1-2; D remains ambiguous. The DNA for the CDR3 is TGCAGCGTTGAAGATCGGGAAACCTTC. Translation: CSVEDRETF.